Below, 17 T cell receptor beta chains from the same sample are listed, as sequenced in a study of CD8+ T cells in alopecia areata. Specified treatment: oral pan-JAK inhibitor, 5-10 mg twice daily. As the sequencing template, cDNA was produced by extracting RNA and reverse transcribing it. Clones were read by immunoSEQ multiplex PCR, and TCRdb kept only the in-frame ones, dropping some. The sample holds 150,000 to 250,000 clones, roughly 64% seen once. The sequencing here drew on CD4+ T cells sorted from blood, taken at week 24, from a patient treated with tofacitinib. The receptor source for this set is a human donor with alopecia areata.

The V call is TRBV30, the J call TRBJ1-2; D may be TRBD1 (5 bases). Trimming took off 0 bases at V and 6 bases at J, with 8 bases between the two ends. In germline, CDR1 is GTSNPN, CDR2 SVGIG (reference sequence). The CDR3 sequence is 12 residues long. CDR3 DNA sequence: TGTGCCTGGAGTGTTTGGGGGGATGGCTACACCTTC. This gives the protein CAWSVWGDGYTF.

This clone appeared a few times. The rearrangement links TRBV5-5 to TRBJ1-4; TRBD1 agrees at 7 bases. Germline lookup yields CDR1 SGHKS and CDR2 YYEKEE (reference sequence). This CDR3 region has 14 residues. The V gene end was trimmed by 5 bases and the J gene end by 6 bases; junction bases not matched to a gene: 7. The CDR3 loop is CASSPGTVDEKLFF. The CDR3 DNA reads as TGTGCCAGCAGTCCCGGGACAGTAGATGAAAAACTGTTTTTT.

CDR3 region: CSVLGDRGPIGYTF. Written as DNA, the CDR3 is TGCAGCGTCCTCGGGGACAGGGGACCTATAGGCTACACCTTC. The chain recombines TRBV29-1 with TRBJ1-2, with 10 bases lining up with TRBD1. The germline CDR1 and CDR2 sequences are SQVTM and ANQGSEA. The CDR3 has 14 amino acids. Unmatched junction bases numbered 12, after V lost 6 bases and J lost 8 bases. The full variable domain, completed using reference TRBV29-1 and TRBJ1-2, is SAVISQKPSRDICQRGTSLTIQCQVDSQVTMMFWYRQQPGQSLTLIATANQGSEATYESGFVIDKFPISRPNLTFSTLTVSNMSPEDSSIYLCSVLGDRGPIGYTFGSGTRLTVV.

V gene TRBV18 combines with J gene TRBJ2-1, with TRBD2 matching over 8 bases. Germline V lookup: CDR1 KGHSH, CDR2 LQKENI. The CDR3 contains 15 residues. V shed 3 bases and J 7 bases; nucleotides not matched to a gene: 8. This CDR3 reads CASSPGLAGENEQFF. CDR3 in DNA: TGTGCCAGCTCACCTGGCCTAGCGGGCGAGAATGAGCAGTTCTTC. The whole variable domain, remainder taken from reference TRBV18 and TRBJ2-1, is NAGVMQNPRHLVRRRGQEARLRCSPMKGHSHVYWYRQLPEEGLKFMVYLQKENIIDESGMPKERFSAEFPKEGPSILRIQQVVRGDSAAYFCASSPGLAGENEQFFGPGTRLTVL.

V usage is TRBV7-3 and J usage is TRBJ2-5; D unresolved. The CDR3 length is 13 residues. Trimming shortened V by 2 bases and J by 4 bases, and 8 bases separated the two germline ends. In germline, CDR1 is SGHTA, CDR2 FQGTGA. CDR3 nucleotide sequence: TGTGCCAGCAGCTTAGGGGTCTCAGAGACCCAGTACTTC. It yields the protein CASSLGVSETQYF. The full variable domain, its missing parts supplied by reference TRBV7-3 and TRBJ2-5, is GAGVSQTPSNKVTEKGKYVELRCDPISGHTALYWYRQSLGQGPEFLIYFQGTGAADDSGLPNDRFFAVRPEGSVSTLKIQRTERGDSAVYLCASSLGVSETQYFGPGTRLLVL.

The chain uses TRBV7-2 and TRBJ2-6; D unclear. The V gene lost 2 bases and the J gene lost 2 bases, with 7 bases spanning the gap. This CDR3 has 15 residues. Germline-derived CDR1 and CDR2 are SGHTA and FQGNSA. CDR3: CASSLSFAGANVLTF. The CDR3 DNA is TGTGCCAGCAGCTTAAGCTTTGCTGGGGCCAACGTCCTGACTTTC.

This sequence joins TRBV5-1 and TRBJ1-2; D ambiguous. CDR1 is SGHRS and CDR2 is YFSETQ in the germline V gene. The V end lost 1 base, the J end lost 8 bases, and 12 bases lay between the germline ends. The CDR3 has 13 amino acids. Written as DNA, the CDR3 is TGCGCCAGCAGCTTGCGGATTGGGGTGGGCTACACCTTC. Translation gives CASSLRIGVGYTF. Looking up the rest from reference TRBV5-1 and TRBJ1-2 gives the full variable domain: KAGVTQTPRYLIKTRGQQVTLSCSPISGHRSVSWYQQTPGQGLQFLFEYFSETQRNKGNFPGRFSGRQFSNSRSEMNVSTLELGDSALYLCASSLRIGVGYTFGSGTRLTVV.

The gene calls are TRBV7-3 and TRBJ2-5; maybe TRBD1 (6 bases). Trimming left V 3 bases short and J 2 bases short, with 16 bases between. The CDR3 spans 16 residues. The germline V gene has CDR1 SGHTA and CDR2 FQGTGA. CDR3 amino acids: CASSLTRDTGQETQYF. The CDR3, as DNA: TGTGCCAGCAGCTTGACCCGGGACACGGGACAAGAGACCCAGTACTTC. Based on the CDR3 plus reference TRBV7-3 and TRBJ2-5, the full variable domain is GAGVSQTPSNKVTEKGKYVELRCDPISGHTALYWYRQSLGQGPEFLIYFQGTGAADDSGLPNDRFFAVRPEGSVSTLKIQRTERGDSAVYLCASSLTRDTGQETQYFGPGTRLLVL.

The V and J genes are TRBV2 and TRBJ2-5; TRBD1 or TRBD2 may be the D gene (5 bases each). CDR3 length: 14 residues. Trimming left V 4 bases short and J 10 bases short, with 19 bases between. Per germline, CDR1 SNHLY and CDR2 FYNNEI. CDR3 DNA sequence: TGTGCCAGCAGTGTTGGGGGAGTAGTGGCGCGCCAGTACTTC. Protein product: CASSVGGVVARQYF. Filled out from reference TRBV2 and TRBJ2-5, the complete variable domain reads EPEVTQTPSHQVTQMGQEVILRCVPISNHLYFYWYRQILGQKVEFLVSFYNNEISEKSEIFDDQFSVERPDGSNFTLKIRSTKLEDSAMYFCASSVGGVVARQYFGPGTRLLVL.

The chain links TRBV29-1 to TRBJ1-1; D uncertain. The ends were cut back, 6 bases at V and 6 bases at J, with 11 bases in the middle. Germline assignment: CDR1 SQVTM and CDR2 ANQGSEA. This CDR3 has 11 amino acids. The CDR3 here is CSVPTNPEAFF. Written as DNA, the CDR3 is TGCAGCGTGCCGACAAACCCTGAAGCTTTCTTT.

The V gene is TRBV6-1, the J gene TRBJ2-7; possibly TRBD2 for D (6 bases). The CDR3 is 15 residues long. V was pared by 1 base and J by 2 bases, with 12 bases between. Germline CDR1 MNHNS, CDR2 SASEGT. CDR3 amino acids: CASSEGSGLTYEQYF. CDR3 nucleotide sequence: TGTGCCAGCAGTGAAGGAAGCGGGCTGACCTACGAGCAGTACTTC.

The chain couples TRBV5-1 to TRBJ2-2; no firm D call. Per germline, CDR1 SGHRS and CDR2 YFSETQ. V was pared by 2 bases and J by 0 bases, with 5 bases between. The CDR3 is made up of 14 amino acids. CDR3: CASSFSPNTGELFF. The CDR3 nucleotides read TGCGCCAGCAGCTTTTCCCCGAACACCGGGGAGCTGTTTTTT.

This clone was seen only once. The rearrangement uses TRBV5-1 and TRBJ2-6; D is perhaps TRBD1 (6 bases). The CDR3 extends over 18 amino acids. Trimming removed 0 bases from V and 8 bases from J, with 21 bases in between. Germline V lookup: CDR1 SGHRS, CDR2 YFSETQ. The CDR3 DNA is TGCGCCAGCAGCTTGGGAGACAGGCCCCTCTCTTGGTCCAACGTCCTGACTTTC. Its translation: CASSLGDRPLSWSNVLTF.

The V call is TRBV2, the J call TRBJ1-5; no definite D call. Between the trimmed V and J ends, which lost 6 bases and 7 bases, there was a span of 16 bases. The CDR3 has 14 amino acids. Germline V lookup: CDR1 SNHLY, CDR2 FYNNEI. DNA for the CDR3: TGTGCCAGCAGGCTAGACCGGCTCGGGCAGCCCCAGCATTTT. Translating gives CASRLDRLGQPQHF.

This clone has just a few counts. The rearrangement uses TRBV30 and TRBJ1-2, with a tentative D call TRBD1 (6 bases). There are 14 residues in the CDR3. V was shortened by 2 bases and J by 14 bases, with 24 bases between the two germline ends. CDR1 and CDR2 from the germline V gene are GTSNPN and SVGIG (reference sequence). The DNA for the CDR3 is TGTGCCTGGAGTTTTACCGGGACACACCCTCCGGCTACCTTC. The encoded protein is CAWSFTGTHPPATF.

The CDR3 is CASSPRGVGYGYTF. The CDR3 DNA reads TGTGCCAGCAGTCCTCGTGGGGTCGGCTATGGCTACACCTTC. The V and J genes are TRBV27 and TRBJ1-2, with D hard to call. V dropped 5 bases and J dropped 4 bases, with 14 bases sitting between them. CDR1 is MNHEY and CDR2 is SMNVEV in the germline V gene (reference sequence). The CDR3 covers 14 residues.

The CDR3 DNA follows: TGTGCCAGCAGCTTCTCCGGGACTAGCGGCACAGATACGCAGTATTTT. Protein product: CASSFSGTSGTDTQYF. The genes are TRBV7-8 and TRBJ2-3, with 10 bases fitting TRBD2. In germline, CDR1 is SGHVS, CDR2 FQNEAQ. V shed 3 bases, J shed 1 base, and the junction held 4 bases outside the gene matches. The CDR3 runs to 16 residues.